This is a list of T cell receptor beta chains from one sample in a study of cytomegalovirus exposure and HLA in healthy donors. Sequenced by immunoSEQ multiplex PCR; TCRdb stores in-frame clones only, minus some. The sample has some 150,000 clones; around 66% are singletons. The sample taken for sequencing was PBMCs. These receptors were collected from a woman in her 30s in good health and CMV-seropositive. Each CDR3 is given with its conserved first and last residue. Not every row has a clone size; where given, it reads once, few, many or a size class.

abundance: -
v_gene: TRBV6-5
j_gene: TRBJ1-1
CDR3aa: CASGEGNTEAFF

abundance: -
v_gene: TRBV15
j_gene: TRBJ2-2
CDR3aa: CATSRALGTGNTGELFF

abundance: few
v_gene: TRBV6-1
j_gene: TRBJ2-6
CDR3aa: CASREDRGTGANVLTF

abundance: -
v_gene: TRBV7-9
j_gene: TRBJ2-1
CDR3aa: CASSLAQIEQFF

abundance: -
v_gene: TRBV14
j_gene: TRBJ2-7
CDR3aa: CASSQKRGNYEQYF

abundance: -
v_gene: TRBV27
j_gene: TRBJ2-1
CDR3aa: CASSREGYNEQFF

abundance: -
v_gene: TRBV7-9
j_gene: TRBJ2-4
CDR3aa: CASSVGTIGGKNIQYF

abundance: -
v_gene: TRBV9
j_gene: TRBJ2-6
CDR3aa: CASTPSGGPSGANVLTF

abundance: once
v_gene: TRBV7-9
j_gene: TRBJ1-1
CDR3aa: CASSLVGDTGYTEAFF

abundance: few
v_gene: TRBV5-1
j_gene: TRBJ2-7
CDR3aa: CASSLLAGGEQYF

abundance: -
v_gene: TRBV7-9
j_gene: TRBJ1-1
CDR3aa: CSSSLARPGATEAFF

abundance: -
v_gene: TRBV7-9
j_gene: TRBJ1-2
CDR3aa: CASSRGLGYTF

abundance: -
v_gene: TRBV28
j_gene: TRBJ1-3
CDR3aa: CASSFMTGGSGNTIYF

abundance: -
v_gene: TRBV28
j_gene: TRBJ2-4
CDR3aa: CASRLPPLDIQYF

abundance: few
v_gene: TRBV27
j_gene: TRBJ2-1
CDR3aa: CASSLDRLSYNEQFF

abundance: -
v_gene: TRBV9
j_gene: TRBJ2-7
CDR3aa: CASSVWGDRNYEQYF

abundance: -
v_gene: TRBV19
j_gene: TRBJ1-5
CDR3aa: CASTIGGAPLGSNQPQHF

abundance: few
v_gene: TRBV10-3
j_gene: TRBJ1-6
CDR3aa: CAIGRAGVRESPLHF

abundance: few
v_gene: TRBV2
j_gene: TRBJ1-2
CDR3aa: CASSEPANYGYTF

abundance: -
v_gene: TRBV19
j_gene: TRBJ1-1
CDR3aa: CASSIVSGGNTEAFF

abundance: -
v_gene: TRBV9
j_gene: TRBJ2-7
CDR3aa: CASSPRTGGDNYEQYF

abundance: -
v_gene: TRBV14
j_gene: TRBJ2-3
CDR3aa: CASSQRLAGDTDTQYF

abundance: few
v_gene: TRBV27
j_gene: TRBJ1-5
CDR3aa: CASHSGNSNQPQHF

abundance: -
v_gene: TRBV7-6
j_gene: TRBJ2-1
CDR3aa: CASSPGLAGMYNEQFF

abundance: -
v_gene: TRBV30
j_gene: TRBJ2-5
CDR3aa: CAWRRLAAYQETQYF

abundance: few
v_gene: TRBV7-9
j_gene: TRBJ2-7
CDR3aa: CASSLRDSPTYEQYF

abundance: few
v_gene: TRBV10-1
j_gene: TRBJ2-3
CDR3aa: CASSESARASTDTQYF

abundance: -
v_gene: TRBV14
j_gene: TRBJ2-2
CDR3aa: CASSHRGHTGELFF

abundance: few
v_gene: TRBV5-6
j_gene: TRBJ2-3
CDR3aa: CASSLVPGGADTQYF

abundance: -
v_gene: TRBV18
j_gene: TRBJ2-3
CDR3aa: CASSPRNRGQADTQYF

abundance: -
v_gene: TRBV9
j_gene: TRBJ2-5
CDR3aa: CASSSLAGNGETQYF

abundance: few
v_gene: TRBV10-2
j_gene: TRBJ2-2
CDR3aa: CASSEGGTGELFF

abundance: -
v_gene: TRBV6-5
j_gene: TRBJ1-1
CDR3aa: CASSYSGPLNTEAFF